The clone carrying this T cell receptor (beta chain) was seen just once. Its antigen is not identified. The data are from a study of T-cell memory formation after mild COVID-19. With constant-segment primers, 5'RACE yielded cDNA libraries of TCR alpha and TCR beta that carried sample barcodes and UMIs. TCRdb used MiXCR to reprocess the 5' RACE reads, holding one entry per CDR3 protein. The sample holds fewer than 450,000 distinct CDR3 sequences, roughly a quarter seen once. Points from the study as a whole: Contracting CD4+ clones lay largely in CM and EM, with CD8+ ones residing in EMRA.

The source material was PBMCs or a T cell subset sorted from them (not recorded which). The sequence was obtained from an adult woman who had mild COVID-19 (a few samples of this study predate the infection). Cell type and time point are not known.

In DNA, the CDR3 is TGTGCCAGCAGCCTACCTGGAGGTCGGCACACTGAAGCTTTCTTT. Residues: CASSLPGGRHTEAFF. The rearrangement uses TRBV6-6 and TRBJ1-1; no firm D call. This CDR3 comprises 15 residues. V was trimmed by 6 bases and J by 3 bases, leaving 17 bases between them. Germline V gene sequence: CDR1 MNHNY, CDR2 SVGAGI (reference sequence).